A single sample is the source of the 24 T cell receptor beta chains below, sequenced in a study of response to subunit inactivated influenza vaccine. TCRdb re-called the RT-PCR reads through MiXCR, storing one row per CDR3 protein. Of 400,000 to 650,000 distinct CDR3 sequences in the sample, approximately 6.9% were seen once. Sequences were derived from PBMCs from blood, sampled less than 25 months after vaccination. Source of these receptors: a man between 50 and 69 years old who received an inactivated influenza vaccine.

The chain employs TRBV10-3 and TRBJ1-4; 9 bases are a match to TRBD1. The CDR3 spans 16 residues. Germline assignment: CDR1 ENHRY and CDR2 SYGVKD. J was trimmed by 3 bases and V by 6 bases; bases with no gene match: 8. For the CDR3, the DNA is TGTGCCATCAGCTTTACACAGGGGGCTTCTAATGAAAAACTGTTTTTT. It is translated as CAISFTQGASNEKLFF.

The chain has TRBV20-1 and TRBJ2-7; TRBD2 matches 14 bases. V dropped 6 bases and J dropped 6; count of bases not matched to a gene: 7. The CDR3 runs to 14 residues. CDR1 and CDR2 (germline): DFQATT, SNEGSKA (reference sequence). The CDR3 protein is CSAGTSGGRFEQYF. CDR3 in DNA: TGCAGTGCAGGGACTAGCGGGGGACGTTTCGAGCAGTACTTC.

In its sample, this clonotype was seen many times. This sequence joins TRBV7-2 and TRBJ2-5; 8 positions agree with TRBD2. V shed 5 bases, J shed 5 bases, and the junction held 4 bases outside the gene matches. This CDR3 contains 13 residues. Germline-derived CDR1 and CDR2 are SGHTA and FQGNSA. This chain's CDR3 is CASSMGLVETQYF. CDR3 DNA: TGTGCCAGCAGCATGGGACTAGTGGAGACCCAGTACTTC. The full variable domain, in which reference TRBV7-2 and TRBJ2-5 provide the parts outside the CDR3, is GAGVSQSPSNKVTEKGKDVELRCDPISGHTALYWYRQSLGQGLEFLIYFQGNSAPDKSGLPSDRFSAERTGGSVSTLTIQRTQQEDSAVYLCASSMGLVETQYFGPGTRLLVL.

This clonotype was detected ten times or more. CDR3 in amino acids: CASSQWAGHEQYF. CDR3 nucleotide sequence: TGTGCCAGCAGCCAATGGGCGGGCCACGAGCAGTACTTC. This chain connects TRBV3-1 to TRBJ2-7; a weak D match, TRBD2 (5 bases). CDR1 and CDR2 from the germline V gene are LGHDT and YNNKEL (reference sequence). CDR3 length equals 13 residues. V shed 2 bases and J shed 5 bases, with 10 bases lying between them.

This clonotype was detected only a few times. The chain combines TRBV7-8 with TRBJ2-7; TRBD2 might be the D (5 bases). V lost 3 bases and J lost 2, with 14 bases in between. Per germline, CDR1 SGHVS and CDR2 FQNEAQ. CDR3 length: 15 amino acids. The CDR3 reads CASSLPLAGTYEQYF. CDR3 sequence (DNA): TGTGCCAGCAGCTTGCCCCTGGCGGGTACCTACGAGCAGTACTTC.

This clonotype was counted only a few times. CDR3 sequence: CASSLTPRGRTDTQYF. Written as DNA, the CDR3 is TGTGCCAGCAGCTTAACCCCCCGGGGGCGCACAGATACGCAGTATTTT. The chain has TRBV7-2 and TRBJ2-3; D is perhaps TRBD1 or TRBD2 (6 bases each). V was cut by 2 bases and J by 1 base, with 13 bases left in between. The CDR3 is 16 amino acids. Germline loops: CDR1 SGHTA, CDR2 FQGNSA.

The chain is built from TRBV4-3 and TRBJ2-5, with D possibly matching TRBD2 (5 bases). With 2 bases removed from V and 1 base from J, the gap between germline ends came to 8 bases. Per germline, CDR1 LGHNA and CDR2 YSLEER. This CDR3 has 14 residues. CDR3 in amino acids: CASSQWRSQETQYF. The CDR3 DNA follows: TGCGCCAGCAGCCAATGGAGGTCCCAAGAGACCCAGTACTTC.

This clonotype appeared a few times. The V gene is TRBV4-2, the J gene TRBJ1-1; D is unresolved. Germline CDR1 and CDR2: LGHNA and YNFKEQ. With 1 base removed from V and 2 bases from J, the gap between germline ends came to 8 bases. The CDR3 totals 14 residues. Written as DNA, the CDR3 is TGTGCCAGCAGCCAAGCATGGGGAAACACTGAAGCTTTCTTT. Translated, it gives CASSQAWGNTEAFF.

This clonotype was counted a few times. This could be a read error, since a much larger clone is one nucleotide away. The rearrangement links TRBV6-2 or TRBV6-3 to TRBJ1-2; tentatively, D is TRBD1 (6 bases). Trimming removed 6 bases from V and 2 bases from J, with 10 bases in between. The CDR3 is 13 amino acids. Germline lookup yields CDR1 MNHEY and CDR2 SVGEGT. CDR3 region: CASSFTGNYGYTF. The CDR3 DNA is TGTGCCAGCAGCTTTACAGGGAACTATGGCTACACCTTC.

This clonotype was counted ten times or more. This rearrangement joins TRBV4-2 to TRBJ2-7; D is undetermined. The length of the CDR3 is 17 residues. Germline CDR1 and CDR2: LGHNA and YNFKEQ. V lost 2 bases and J lost 0, with 17 bases in between. DNA for the CDR3: TGTGCCAGCAGCCAAACCCAGTCGTCTTTCAGCTCCTACGAGCAGTACTTC. Translation gives CASSQTQSSFSSYEQYF.

This clonotype was seen a handful of times. The V gene is TRBV7-9, the J gene TRBJ2-1, with 7 bases that match TRBD2. V trimming: 2 bases; J trimming: 0 bases; junction bases outside the gene matches: 7. Germline loops: CDR1 SEHNR, CDR2 FQNEAQ (reference sequence). The CDR3 runs 17 residues. The CDR3 region has the DNA TGTGCCAGCAGCTTAAGGCGCCTAGCGGCCTCCTACAATGAGCAGTTCTTC. It specifies CASSLRRLAASYNEQFF.

The rearrangement uses TRBV7-2 and TRBJ2-7; 12 nucleotides line up with TRBD2. V was clipped by 3 bases and J by 7 bases; unmatched bases: 10. Germline CDR1 is SGHTA and CDR2 is FQGNSA. This CDR3 has 16 residues. The CDR3 region is CASSLTSGSGRWEQYV. Here the CDR3 DNA reads TGTGCCAGCAGCTTGACTAGCGGGAGTGGCCGTTGGGAGCAGTACGTC.

The V and J genes are TRBV4-3 and TRBJ1-2; D may be TRBD1 (5 bases). The V gene's germline CDR1 is LGHNA and CDR2 YSLEER. The CDR3 spans 18 residues. Trimming removed 0 bases from V and 0 bases from J, with 17 bases in between. This CDR3 is CASSQEQARQFTNYGYTF. CDR3 coding DNA: TGCGCCAGCAGCCAAGAACAAGCTAGACAGTTTACTAACTATGGCTACACCTTC.

This clonotype was detected a few times. The chain has TRBV2 and TRBJ1-1, with D possibly TRBD1 on 6 matching bases. V was clipped by 6 bases and J by 5 bases, with 16 bases between them. Germline CDR1 and CDR2: SNHLY and FYNNEI. The CDR3 spans 14 residues. The CDR3 coding sequence is TGTGCCAGCAGAGGGGGACGGGAATCAACTGAAGCTTTCTTT. This translates into CASRGGRESTEAFF.

The rearrangement joins TRBV12-3 or TRBV12-4 to TRBJ2-1; 9 bases are shared with TRBD1. The V gene end was trimmed by 7 bases and the J gene end by 4 bases; junction bases not matched to a gene: 8. The CDR3 covers 15 residues. The CDR3 sequence is CASTPGQGPYNEQFF. In DNA, the CDR3 is TGTGCCAGCACGCCGGGACAGGGACCTTACAATGAGCAGTTCTTC.

In its sample, this clonotype was seen many times. This chain uses TRBV20-1 with TRBJ1-4, with D possibly TRBD1 on 6 matching bases. Germline V gene data show CDR1 as DFQATT and CDR2 as SNEGSKA (reference sequence). The V gene lost 6 bases and the J gene lost 8 bases, with 13 bases spanning the gap. The CDR3 covers 12 residues. The CDR3 region has the DNA TGCAGTGCCCGGGACAAAATCGAAAAACTGTTTTTT. It codes for CSARDKIEKLFF.

DNA for the CDR3: TGTGCCAGCTCACAGTCCCTGGGCGATGAGCAGTTCTTC. Translation: CASSQSLGDEQFF. V is TRBV18 and J is TRBJ2-1; no clear D. Per the germline V gene, CDR1 is KGHSH and CDR2 is LQKENI. The CDR3 consists of 13 residues. V shed 4 bases and J shed 8 bases, with 12 bases lying between them.

The chain joins TRBV28 to TRBJ1-4; D unclear. V shed 5 bases and J shed 8 bases, with 18 bases lying between them. There are 15 residues in the CDR3. The germline gives CDR1 MDHEN, CDR2 SYDVKM. The CDR3 nucleotides are TGTGCCAGCAGTCCGGGGATGATGGATGGGGAAAAACTGTTTTTT. The encoded protein is CASSPGMMDGEKLFF.

Comments on this clonotype: With a much larger clone just one base away, this may be a read error. The chain recombines TRBV7-2 with TRBJ2-1; D call uncertain. The CDR3 spans 12 residues. Germline CDR1 reads SGHTA; CDR2 reads FQGNSA. As DNA, the CDR3 is TGTGCCAGCAGCGCCCGGTACAATGTGCAGTTCTTC. Translated: CASSARYNVQFF.

The chain joins TRBV20-1 to TRBJ1-6; D is possibly TRBD1 (6 bases). The CDR3 has 13 residues. V was pared by 6 bases and J by 7 bases, with 13 bases between. Germline V gene data show CDR1 as DFQATT and CDR2 as SNEGSKA (reference sequence). CDR3 loop: CSADTGSNSPLHF. CDR3 DNA sequence: TGCAGTGCGGATACAGGGTCCAATTCACCCCTCCACTTT.

V usage is TRBV7-3 and J usage is TRBJ2-3; D may be TRBD2 (5 bases). This CDR3 is built from 18 residues. Trimming took 0 bases from V and 1 from J, leaving 17 bases between them. Germline loops: CDR1 SGHTA, CDR2 FQGTGA. In nucleotides, the CDR3 is TGTGCCAGCAGCTTAACTGGCCTTCTACTGGGAGGCACAGATACGCAGTATTTT. Amino acid sequence: CASSLTGLLLGGTDTQYF.

J is TRBJ1-3 and V is TRBV7-2, with D perhaps matching TRBD1 (6 bases). This CDR3 region has 15 residues. Germline values: CDR1 SGHTA, CDR2 FQGNSA. Trimming removed 4 bases from V and 4 bases from J, with 14 bases in between. CDR3 DNA: TGTGCCAGCAGCTCTTTCGGGGGGCTGGGAAACACCATATATTTT. This translates into CASSSFGGLGNTIYF.

This clonotype was seen a handful of times. The DNA for the CDR3 is TGTGCCTGGAGCCCAGGGGGCAGGGGTCAGCCCCAGCATTTT. This codes for CAWSPGGRGQPQHF. The V call is TRBV30, the J call TRBJ1-5, with 8 nucleotides matching TRBD1. V lost 3 bases, J lost 6 bases, and 7 bases stayed unmatched. CDR3 length: 14 amino acids. CDR1 is GTSNPN, CDR2 SVGIG, per germline (reference sequence).

Ten or more counts support this clonotype. The CDR3 region is CSARDPGGAGEKLFF. The CDR3 region has the DNA TGCAGTGCTAGAGATCCCGGGGGCGCGGGAGAAAAACTGTTTTTT. The genes are TRBV20-1 and TRBJ1-4, with D possibly being TRBD1 (6 bases). CDR1 and CDR2 (germline): DFQATT, SNEGSKA (reference sequence). V lost 0 bases and J 8 bases, leaving 16 bases between the germline ends. The CDR3 sequence is 15 residues long.